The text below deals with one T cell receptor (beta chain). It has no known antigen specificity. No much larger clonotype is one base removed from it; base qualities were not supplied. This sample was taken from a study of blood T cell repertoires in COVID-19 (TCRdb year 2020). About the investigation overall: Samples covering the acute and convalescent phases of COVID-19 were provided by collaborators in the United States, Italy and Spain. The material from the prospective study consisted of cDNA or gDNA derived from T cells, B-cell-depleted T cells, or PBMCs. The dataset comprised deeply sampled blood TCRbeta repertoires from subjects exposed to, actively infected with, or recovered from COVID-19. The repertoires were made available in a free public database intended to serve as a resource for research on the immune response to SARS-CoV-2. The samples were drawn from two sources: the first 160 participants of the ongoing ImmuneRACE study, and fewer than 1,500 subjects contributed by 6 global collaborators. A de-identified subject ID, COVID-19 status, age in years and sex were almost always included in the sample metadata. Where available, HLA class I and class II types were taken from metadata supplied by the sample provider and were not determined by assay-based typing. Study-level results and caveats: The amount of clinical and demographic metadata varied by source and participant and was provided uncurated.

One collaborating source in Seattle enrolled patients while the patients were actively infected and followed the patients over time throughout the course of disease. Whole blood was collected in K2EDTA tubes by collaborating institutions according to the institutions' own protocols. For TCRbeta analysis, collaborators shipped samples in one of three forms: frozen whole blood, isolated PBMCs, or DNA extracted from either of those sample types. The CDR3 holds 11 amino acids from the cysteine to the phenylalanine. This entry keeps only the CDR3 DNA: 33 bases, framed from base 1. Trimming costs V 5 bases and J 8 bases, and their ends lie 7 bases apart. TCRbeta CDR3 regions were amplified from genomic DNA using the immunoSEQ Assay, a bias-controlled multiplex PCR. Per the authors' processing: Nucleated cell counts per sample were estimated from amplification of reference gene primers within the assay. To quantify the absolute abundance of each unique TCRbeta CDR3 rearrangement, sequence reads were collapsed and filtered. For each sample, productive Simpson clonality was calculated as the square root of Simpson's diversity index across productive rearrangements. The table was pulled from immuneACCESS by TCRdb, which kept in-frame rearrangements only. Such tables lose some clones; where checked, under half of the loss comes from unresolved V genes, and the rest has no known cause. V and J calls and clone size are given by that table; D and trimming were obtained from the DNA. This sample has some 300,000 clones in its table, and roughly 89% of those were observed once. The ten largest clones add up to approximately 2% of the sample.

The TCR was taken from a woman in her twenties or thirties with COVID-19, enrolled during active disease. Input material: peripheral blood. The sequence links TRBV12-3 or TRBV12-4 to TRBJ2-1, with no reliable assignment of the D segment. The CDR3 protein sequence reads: CASSPFDEQFF. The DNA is TGTGCCAGCAGTCCGTTTGATGAGCAGTTCTTC.